This TCR beta chain originates from a study of T cell changes during pregnancy in multiple sclerosis. Using immunoSEQ multiplex PCR, the repertoire was profiled, and TCRdb retains in-frame clones only, with some absent. This table holds about 80,000 clones, approximately 90% found once. The CDR3 contains 15 residues. Germline lookup yields CDR1 SGHVS and CDR2 FNYEAQ. The germline V and J ends were trimmed by 5 bases and 2 bases, with 16 bases remaining between them. Sequences were derived from peripheral blood, sampled before pregnancy. The V and J genes are TRBV7-6 and TRBJ2-7; weak D call: TRBD1 (5 bases). This sequence originates from a female donor with multiple sclerosis, enrolled in a pregnancy study. Written as DNA, the CDR3 is TGTGCCAGCAGCCCCCTAGTGGACACGGCCTACGAGCAGTACTTC. Protein sequence: CASSPLVDTAYEQYF. The full variable domain, rest sourced from reference TRBV7-6 and TRBJ2-7, is GAGVSQSPRYKVTKRGQDVALRCDPISGHVSLYWYRQALGQGPEFLTYFNYEAQQDKSGLPNDRFSAERPEGSISTLTIQRTEQRDSAMYRCASSPLVDTAYEQYFGPGTRLTVT.